This note documents a single TCR beta chain sequence. These data originate in a study of blood T cell repertoires in COVID-19. Study context: The study drew acute and convalescent COVID-19 samples from the United States, Italy and Spain.

V lost 4 bases and J lost 4, with 14 bases in between. In germline, CDR1 is SGHRS, CDR2 YFSETQ. There are 14 residues in the CDR3. Assay used: immunoSEQ multiplex PCR; TCRdb lists only in-frame clones, some missing. The table records tens of thousands of clones, roughly 80% of them present only once. The chain joins TRBV5-1 to TRBJ2-5; no definite D call. Sequencing was performed on peripheral blood. The source of this sequence is a human donor in a cohort sampled during active COVID-19. CDR3 sequence (DNA): TGCGCCAGCAGCGCCAATGTCCCGGGAGAGACCCAGTACTTC. Residues: CASSANVPGETQYF.